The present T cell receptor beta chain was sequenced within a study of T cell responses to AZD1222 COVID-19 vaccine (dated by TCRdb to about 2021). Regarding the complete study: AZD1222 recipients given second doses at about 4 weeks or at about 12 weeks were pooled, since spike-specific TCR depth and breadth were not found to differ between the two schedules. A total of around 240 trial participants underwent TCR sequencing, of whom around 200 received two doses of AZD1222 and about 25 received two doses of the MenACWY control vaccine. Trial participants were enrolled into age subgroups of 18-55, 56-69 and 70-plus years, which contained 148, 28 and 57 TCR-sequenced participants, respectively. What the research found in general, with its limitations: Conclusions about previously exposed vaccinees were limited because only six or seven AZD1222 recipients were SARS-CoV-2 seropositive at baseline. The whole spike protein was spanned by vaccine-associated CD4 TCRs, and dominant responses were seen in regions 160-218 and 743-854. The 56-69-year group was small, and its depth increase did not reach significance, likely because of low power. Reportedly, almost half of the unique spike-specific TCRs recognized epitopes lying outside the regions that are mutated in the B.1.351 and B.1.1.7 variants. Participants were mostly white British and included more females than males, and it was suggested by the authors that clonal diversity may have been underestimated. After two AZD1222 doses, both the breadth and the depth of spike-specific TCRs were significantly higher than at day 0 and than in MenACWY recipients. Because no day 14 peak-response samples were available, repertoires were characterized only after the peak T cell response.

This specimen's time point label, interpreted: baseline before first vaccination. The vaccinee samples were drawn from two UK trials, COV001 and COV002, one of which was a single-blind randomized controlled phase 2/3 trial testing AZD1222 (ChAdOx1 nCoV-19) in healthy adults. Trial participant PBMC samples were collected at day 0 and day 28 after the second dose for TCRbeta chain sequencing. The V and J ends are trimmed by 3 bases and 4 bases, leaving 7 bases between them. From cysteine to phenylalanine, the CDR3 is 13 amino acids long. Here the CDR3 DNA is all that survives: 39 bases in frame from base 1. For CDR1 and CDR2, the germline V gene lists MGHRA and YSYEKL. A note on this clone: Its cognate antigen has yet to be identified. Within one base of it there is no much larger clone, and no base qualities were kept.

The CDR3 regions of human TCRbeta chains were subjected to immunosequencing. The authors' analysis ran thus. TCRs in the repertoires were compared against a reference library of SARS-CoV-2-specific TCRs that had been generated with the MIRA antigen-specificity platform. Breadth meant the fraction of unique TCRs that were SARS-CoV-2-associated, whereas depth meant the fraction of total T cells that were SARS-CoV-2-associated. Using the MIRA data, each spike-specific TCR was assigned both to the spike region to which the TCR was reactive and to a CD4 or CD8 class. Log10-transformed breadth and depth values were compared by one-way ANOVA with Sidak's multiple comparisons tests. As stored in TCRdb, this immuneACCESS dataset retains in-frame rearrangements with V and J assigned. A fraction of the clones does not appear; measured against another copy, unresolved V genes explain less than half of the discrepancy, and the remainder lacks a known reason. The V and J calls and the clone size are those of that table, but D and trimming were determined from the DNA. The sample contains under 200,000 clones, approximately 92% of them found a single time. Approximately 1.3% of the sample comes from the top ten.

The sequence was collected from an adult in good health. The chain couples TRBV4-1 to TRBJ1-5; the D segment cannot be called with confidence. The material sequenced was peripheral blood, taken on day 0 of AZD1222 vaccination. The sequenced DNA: TGCGCCAGCAGCCAGGACTGGAATCAGCCCCAGCATTTT. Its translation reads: CASSQDWNQPQHF.